This T cell receptor beta chain was identified in a study of Tregs in tolerant kidney transplant recipients (dated by TCRdb to 2018 to 2020). At the level of the whole study: The transplants used related donors with nonmyeloablative bone marrow transplantation, and mixed chimerism in the human trials was transient. The study used TCRbeta sequencing to identify donor-specific regulatory T cells before combined kidney and bone marrow transplantation, then tracked those cells after transplant. Overall study results and their limits: In tolerant patients, donor-specific Tregs expanded more than Tregs overall, which suggests antigen-driven rather than nonspecific expansion. Expanding Tregs with activated donor B cells appeared to identify the most biologically relevant and donor-specific TCRbeta repertoire. Biological reproducibility was not directly addressed, though technical replication error appeared minimal. For some patients the PCR primers changed over time, which made it impossible to compare the samples from those patients at the nucleotide level. Because the study included only a small number of patients, the results must be confirmed in larger populations and under other immunosuppression protocols.

The label giving this sample's time point can be read as: blood sample drawn before combined kidney and bone marrow transplant. Unstimulated Tregs (CD4+CD25+CD127-), CD4+ non-Tregs (CD4+CD25-), CD4 and CD8 cells were FACS-sorted from thawed PBMCs. The patients were a handful of recipients of combined kidney and bone marrow transplants from the ITN036ST trial, and samples were available only from these trial subjects. Healthy control blood was processed by Ficoll density gradient to PBMCs and cryopreserved; patient PBMCs were collected before and after transplant. For TCRbeta CDR3 sequencing, genomic DNA was extracted from sorted cells using the QIAGEN DNeasy Blood and Tissue Kit. High-throughput TCRbeta CDR3 sequencing, which included PCR amplification with bias correction and internal controls, was done commercially through immunoSEQ. The source study handled its data this way. Unique productive TCRbeta sequences were defined by CDR3 nucleotide sequence when primers matched and otherwise by CDR3 amino acid sequence together with Vbeta and Jbeta genes. As a correction for sorting error, sequences shared between sorted populations at a frequency ratio of 2:1 or less were discarded, and the remaining shared sequences were assigned to the higher population. Sequences were defined as donor-reactive when expanded at least 5-fold in CFSE-low cells versus unstimulated cells and present at a frequency of at least 0.01% in CFSE-low cells. Repertoire divergence was quantified by Jensen-Shannon divergence calculated from the top 100 TCRbeta sequences ranked by frequency. When a sample had multiple sequencing runs, each run was corrected for sorting error separately and the runs were then pooled. TCRdb took this table from immuneACCESS and kept in-frame rearrangements with V and J called. Such tables lack part of the clones; where checked against another copy, unresolved V genes explain under half of the gap, and the rest is unexplained. V and J calls and clone size are given by that table; D and trimming were obtained from the DNA. This sample's table has entries for approximately 31,000 clones. Approximately 8.1% of the sample goes to the ten largest clones.

CDR1 SGHDT and CDR2 YYEEEE were looked up in the germline V gene. Trimming costs V 4 bases and J 4 bases, and their ends lie 17 bases apart. The CDR3 spans 15 residues, from the cysteine through the phenylalanine. Shown are 36 bases from within the CDR3, in frame from base 1. With regard to this clone: Its cognate antigen has yet to be identified. The read ends 3 residues before the CDR3 terminus; that terminus is restored from the germline J gene.

The source material was CD8+ T cells from blood, sampled before the transplant. The receptor chain draws on TRBV5-6 and TRBJ1-1; TRBD1 is possibly the D segment (6 matching bases). The TCR originated in a human donor who received a combined kidney and bone marrow transplant. CDR3 reads: CASSGSGEWVTEAFF. The CDR3 DNA, read in part, is TGTGCCAGCAGCGGGTCAGGGGAGTGGGTCACTGAA.